This T cell receptor (beta chain) was observed in a study of cytomegalovirus exposure and HLA in healthy donors. Background on the study: In terms of ancestry, the Caucasian-associated cluster contained 75% to 85% of the roughly 400 genotyped donors.

CDR3 length equals 12 residues. Germline V gene data show CDR1 as KGHSY and CDR2 as FQNENV. Trimming removed 8 bases from V and 5 bases from J; junction bases left unmatched: 3. Study-level results: The authors later linked a missense DCLRE1C variant to TCR beta V- and J-gene trimming. Per a later analysis, HLA-associated TCR beta chains showed more clonal expansion than other, equally common TCR beta chains.

The PCR was carried out with 60 Vbeta primers and 13 Jbeta primers. In the original analysis: Tens of millions of unique TCR beta chains, roughly 11 million of them shared, were counted by a later analysis. Clones were sequenced by immunoSEQ multiplex PCR, and TCRdb holds only the in-frame ones, with some missing. V and J calls and clone size are copied from that table; D and trimming were computed from the DNA. The repertoire consists of some 270,000 clones, with 80% to 95% occurring once and the leading ten covering 1.5% to 2%. About this clone: No antigen is known for it.

J is TRBJ2-1 and V is TRBV16, with 7 bases that match TRBD2. The receptor was isolated from a girl aged 2-10 years in good health and CMV-seronegative. The sample comprised PBMCs. The CDR3 loop is CASGGEDNEQFF. The CDR3 DNA reads as TGTGCCAGCGGGGGGGAGGACAATGAGCAGTTCTTC.